These T cell receptor beta chains were read from a single sample in a study of T cells in Graves' hyperthyroidism and ophthalmopathy. One entry per CDR3 protein, called by TCRdb with MiXCR from the multiplex PCR reads. The sample holds hundreds of thousands of distinct CDR3 sequences, roughly 14% seen once. Sequenced input: blood. The source is a middle-aged woman with Graves' ophthalmopathy. CDR3s include the opening cysteine and the closing phenylalanine or tryptophan. Fields, in order: D gene, clone size, V gene, J gene, CDR3 DNA, CDR3 protein. A D gene is named only where the DNA matches it firmly. Clone size is given for some rows only: seen once, a few or many times, or a class if the clone is expanded.

TRBD1	NA	TRBV30	TRBJ1-6	TGTGCCTGGGGGGGACAGGGGGATTCACCCCTCCACTTT	CAWGGQGDSPLHF
NA	NA	TRBV12-3/TRBV12-4	TRBJ2-2	TGTGCCAGCAGCCCCTTGGATATGGGGGCCGGGGAGCTGTTTTTT	CASSPLDMGAGELFF
NA	NA	TRBV5-1	TRBJ2-7	TGCGCCAGCAGCTCTAGGGACGGGGACTACGAGCAGTACTTC	CASSSRDGDYEQYF
TRBD1	NA	TRBV28	TRBJ2-5	TGTGCCAGCAGCCAAGATTTTGGGACAGCCTACCAAGAGACCCAGTACTTC	CASSQDFGTAYQETQYF
NA	few	TRBV4-1	TRBJ2-5	TGCGCCAGCAGCCAACCCCGGGCCGCTAGGGAGACCCAGTACTTC	CASSQPRAARETQYF
NA	many	TRBV7-8	TRBJ1-5	TGTGCCAGCAGCTTAGCGCTACGGGGCTTAAATCAGCCCCAGCATTTT	CASSLALRGLNQPQHF
NA	many	TRBV6-5	TRBJ1-2	TGTGCCAGCAGTTTCGACAGGAGATTTAGGGGCTACACCTTC	CASSFDRRFRGYTF
TRBD1	few	TRBV20-1	TRBJ1-2	TGCAGTGCTCAGGGGGGGATCAACTATGGCTACACCTTC	CSAQGGINYGYTF
TRBD2	NA	TRBV6-2/TRBV6-3	TRBJ2-7	TGTGCCAGCAGTCCCGCCTGGCGGGAGGGTTTCTACGAGCAGTACTTC	CASSPAWREGFYEQYF
NA	many	TRBV7-2	TRBJ1-1	TGTGCCAGCCTCCAGGGAATGAACACTGAAGCTTTCTTT	CASLQGMNTEAFF
TRBD2	NA	TRBV11-2	TRBJ2-2	TGTGCCAGCACCCGGGGGGGGGTCACCGGGGAGCTGTTTTTT	CASTRGGVTGELFF
TRBD1	many	TRBV28	TRBJ1-1	TGTGCCAGCAGAGAAACCGGGGACAGACTGAACACTGAAGCTTTCTTT	CASRETGDRLNTEAFF
NA	many	TRBV12-3/TRBV12-4	TRBJ1-6	TGTGCCAGCAGTTTAGGAGGCTATTCACCCCTCCACTTT	CASSLGGYSPLHF
NA	NA	TRBV6-2/TRBV6-3	TRBJ1-1	TGTGCCAGCAGCCCCGTGCTCGGATCAATGAAAGCTTTCTTT	CASSPVLGSMKAFF
NA	many	TRBV6-2/TRBV6-3	TRBJ1-5	TGTGCCAGCACCATAGCAGGGGTTGGCAATCAGCCCCAGCATTTT	CASTIAGVGNQPQHF
NA	many	TRBV28	TRBJ1-2	TGTGCCAGCAGTTTCCCACCGCAGGGTCCCGCCTACACCTTC	CASSFPPQGPAYTF
NA	few	TRBV7-2	TRBJ1-2	TGTGCCAGCAGCTTAAGTATCAACGAGGGCTATGGCTACACCTTC	CASSLSINEGYGYTF
TRBD1	many	TRBV12-3/TRBV12-4	TRBJ2-7	TGTGCCAGCAATCCCCTCCCGGGACAGGGGCGCTACGAGCAGTACTTC	CASNPLPGQGRYEQYF
NA	many	TRBV6-5	TRBJ1-1	TGTGCCAACCAAGAAGGCAACTTGAACACTGAAGCTTTCTTT	CANQEGNLNTEAFF
TRBD1	many	TRBV9	TRBJ1-1	TGTGCCAGCAGCCCCCGACAGGGTTTGATTAACACTGAAGCTTTCTTT	CASSPRQGLINTEAFF